Sequencing of this TCR beta chain was carried out in a study of radiation and T cells in renal cell carcinoma. The protocol was immunoSEQ multiplex PCR, while the TCRdb copy is restricted to in-frame clones and leaves out a portion. The table records approximately 110,000 clones, approximately 82% of them present only once. Specified time point: baseline pretreatment blood. Treatment here: 15 Gy SBRT to primary tumor, nephrectomy 4 weeks later. This specimen consisted of blood, obtained from a patient whose treatment included radiotherapy and nephrectomy. This TCR came from a woman aged 60-70 years with renal cell carcinoma.

CDR3 loop: CASSKEAGGMNTEAFF. The CDR3 nucleotides are TGTGCCAGCAGCAAAGAGGCAGGGGGCATGAACACTGAAGCTTTCTTT. The chain uses TRBV21-1 and TRBJ1-1; the tabulated D call, TRBD1, remains unverified against the DNA. TRBV21-1 is shown as a pseudogene. The CDR3 is made up of 16 amino acids.